This T cell receptor (beta chain) was captured by sequencing in a study of T cell repertoires in cytomegalovirus infection. Study-level information: Selected CMV epitopes included recently identified HLA-C-restricted ones as well as well-studied HLA-B-restricted ones. General study results and limits: There were HLA-C-restricted CMV-specific TCR beta clonotypes dominating the ex vivo response.

About this clonotype itself: Its antigen is not known.

TCRdb passed the reads through MiXCR, listing each CDR3 protein once. The profile shows 800,000 to 950,000 distinct CDR3 sequences, approximately 29% of them singletons. Sequenced material: cultured CD8+ T cells from PBMCs, taken from culture after CMV antigen stimulation. The TCR was taken from a human donor in good health (CMV status not recorded). Some clones in this sample may be carry-over from other donors' samples.

In DNA, the CDR3 is TGTGCCAGCAGCCAAGATCGGGGGGAAGGGCAGCCCCAGCATTTT. Encoded protein: CASSQDRGEGQPQHF. The chain is built from TRBV3-1 and TRBJ1-5; D is possibly TRBD1 (5 bases). CDR1 and CDR2 (germline): LGHDT, YNNKEL (reference sequence). V lost 0 bases and J lost 7, with 13 bases in between. The CDR3 totals 15 residues.